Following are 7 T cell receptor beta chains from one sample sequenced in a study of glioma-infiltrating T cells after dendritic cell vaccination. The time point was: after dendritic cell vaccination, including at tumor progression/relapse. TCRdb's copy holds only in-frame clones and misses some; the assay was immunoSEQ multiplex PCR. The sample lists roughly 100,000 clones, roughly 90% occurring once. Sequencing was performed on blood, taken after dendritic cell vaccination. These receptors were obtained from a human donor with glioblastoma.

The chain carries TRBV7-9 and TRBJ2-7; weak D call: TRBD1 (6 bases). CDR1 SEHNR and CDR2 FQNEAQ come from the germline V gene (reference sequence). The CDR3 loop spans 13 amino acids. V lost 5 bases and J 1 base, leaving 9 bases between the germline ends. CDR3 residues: CASSTGQSYEQYF. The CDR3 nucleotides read TGTGCCAGCAGCACCGGACAGTCCTACGAGCAGTACTTC.

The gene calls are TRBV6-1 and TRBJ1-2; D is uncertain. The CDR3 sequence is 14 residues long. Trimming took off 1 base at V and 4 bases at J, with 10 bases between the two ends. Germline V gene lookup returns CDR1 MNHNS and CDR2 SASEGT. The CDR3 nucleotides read TGTGCCAGCAGTGAAGATGTGCGGGGCTATGGCTACACCTTC. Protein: CASSEDVRGYGYTF.

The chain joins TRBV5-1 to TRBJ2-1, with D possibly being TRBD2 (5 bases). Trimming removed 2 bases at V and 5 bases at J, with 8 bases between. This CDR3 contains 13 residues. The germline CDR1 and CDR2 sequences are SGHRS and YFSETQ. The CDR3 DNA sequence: TGCGCCAGCAGCTTACGAGGGAACAATGAGCAGTTCTTC. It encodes CASSLRGNNEQFF.

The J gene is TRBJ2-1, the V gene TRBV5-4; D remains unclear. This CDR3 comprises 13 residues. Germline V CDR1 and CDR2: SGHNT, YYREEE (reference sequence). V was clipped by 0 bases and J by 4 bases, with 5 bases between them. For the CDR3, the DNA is TGTGCCAGCAGCTTGGTTCCGTACAATGAGCAGTTCTTC. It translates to CASSLVPYNEQFF.

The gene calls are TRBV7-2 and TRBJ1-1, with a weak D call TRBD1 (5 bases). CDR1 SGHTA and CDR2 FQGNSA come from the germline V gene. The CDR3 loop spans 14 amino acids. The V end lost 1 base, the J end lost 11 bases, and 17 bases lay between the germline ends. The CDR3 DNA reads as TGTGCCAGCAGCTTAGTGGGAGGGGCCCAAGAGGCTTTCTTT. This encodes CASSLVGGAQEAFF.

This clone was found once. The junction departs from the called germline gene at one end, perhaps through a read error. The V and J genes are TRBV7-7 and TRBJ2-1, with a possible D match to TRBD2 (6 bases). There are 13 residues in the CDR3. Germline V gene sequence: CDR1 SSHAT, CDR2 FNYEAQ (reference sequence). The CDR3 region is CASSLAEAGQQFF. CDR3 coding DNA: TGTGCTAGCAGCTTAGCGGAAGCAGGGCAGCAGTTCTTC.

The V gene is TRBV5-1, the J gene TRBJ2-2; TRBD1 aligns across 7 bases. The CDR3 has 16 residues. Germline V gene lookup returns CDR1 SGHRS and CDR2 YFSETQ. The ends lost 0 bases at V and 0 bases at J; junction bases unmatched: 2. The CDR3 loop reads CASSLGGTANTGELFF. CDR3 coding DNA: TGCGCCAGCAGCTTGGGGGGGACAGCGAACACCGGGGAGCTGTTTTTT.